The T cell receptor beta chain described here comes from a study of low-dose radiotherapy and immunotherapy resistance in tumors. At the level of the study: Individuals in Cohort 2 had 1 Gy per fraction every two weeks, adding up to 13 Gy over 26 weeks. On an every-two-weeks schedule, patients received intravenous nivolumab 240 mg, along with ipilimumab 1 mg/kg every six weeks. The study administered intravenous cyclophosphamide at 200 mg/m2 every two weeks, one day ahead of radiation and immunotherapy.

TRAV- and TRBV-specific primers were used for first-strand cDNA, which covered alpha and beta chains. The authors ran 20 PCR cycles to amplify TCRs with a constant-region primer and V-primer adapter. Isolated mRNA underwent amplification by in vitro transcription. TCRdb passed the reads through MiXCR, listing each CDR3 protein once. The sample yields 64,000 or so distinct CDR3 sequences, around 29% seen once. Time point described: before trial treatment. Trimming removed 9 bases from V and 2 bases from J; junction bases left unmatched: 4. Germline values: CDR1 ENHRY, CDR2 SYGVKD. The CDR3 loop spans 13 amino acids.

The V call is TRBV10-3, the J call TRBJ2-1; 7 nucleotides agree with TRBD1. The receptor comes from a female donor with ovarian cancer. Sequences were derived from PBMCs, sampled before treatment. CDR3 protein: CAIRQGAYNEQFF. In DNA form, the CDR3 reads TGTGCCATAAGACAGGGTGCCTACAATGAGCAGTTCTTC.